The 10 T cell receptor beta chains listed next were all sequenced from one sample in a study of CD8+ T cells in alopecia areata. Treatment indicated: oral pan-JAK inhibitor, 5-10 mg twice daily. Following RNA extraction, reverse transcription yielded cDNA that acted as the sequencing template. The repertoire was sequenced with immunoSEQ multiplex PCR; TCRdb's copy has only in-frame clones and lacks some. The sample comprises about 210,000 clones, around three fifths of which are singletons, and 1.6% rests with the top ten. Sequenced material: CD4+ T cells sorted from blood, taken at week 4, from a patient treated with tofacitinib. The receptors were sampled from a human donor with alopecia areata.

The rearrangement joins TRBV7-2 to TRBJ1-1; D ambiguous. Germline V gene data show CDR1 as SGHTA and CDR2 as FQGNSA. The CDR3 is 13 amino acids. The V and J ends lost 2 bases and 2 bases respectively, with 6 bases between them. The CDR3 loop reads CASSLFTNTEAFF. The CDR3 coding sequence is TGTGCCAGCAGCTTATTCACAAACACTGAAGCTTTCTTT.

This clone was counted only a few times. The rearrangement links TRBV29-1 to TRBJ2-7, with TRBD1 identical over 10 bases. Germline V gene lookup returns CDR1 SQVTM and CDR2 ANQGSEA. With V trimmed by 4 bases and J by 7 bases, 10 bases remained unmatched. This CDR3 comprises 14 residues. DNA of the CDR3: TGCAGCGTTGCCGGGGGACAGGGGTTTGGGGAGCAGTACTTC. This gives the protein CSVAGGQGFGEQYF.

The rearrangement uses TRBV29-1 and TRBJ1-5; 7 bases align to TRBD1. Trimming removed 4 bases from V and 0 bases from J; junction bases left unmatched: 6. The CDR3 is 15 amino acids. The germline V gene has CDR1 SQVTM and CDR2 ANQGSEA. The CDR3: CSVGTGTDSNQPQHF. The CDR3 nucleotides are TGCAGCGTTGGTACCGGGACAGATAGCAATCAGCCCCAGCATTTT.

The chain is built from TRBV20-1 and TRBJ2-3; D is unresolved. The V and J ends lost 3 bases and 7 bases respectively, with 8 bases between them. CDR3 length: 11 residues. Germline V lookup: CDR1 DFQATT, CDR2 SNEGSKA (reference sequence). The CDR3 coding sequence is TGCAGTGCTAGGGAAGGGAATACGCAGTATTTT. Its protein is CSAREGNTQYF.

This clone came up a few times. The chain couples TRBV19 to TRBJ1-1, with TRBD1 as a possible D gene (5 bases). V lost 3 bases to trimming and J lost 1 base, with 12 bases between them. The V gene's germline CDR1 is LNHDA and CDR2 SQIVND (reference sequence). CDR3 length: 15 amino acids. CDR3 sequence (DNA): TGTGCCAGTAGTATGATTGGGGGTGGGAACACTGAAGCTTTCTTT. Amino acids: CASSMIGGGNTEAFF.

This chain joins TRBV30 and TRBJ2-4, with TRBD1 matching 8 bases. Germline V gene data show CDR1 as GTSNPN and CDR2 as SVGIG (reference sequence). This CDR3 region has 17 residues. The V and J ends lost 5 bases and 0 bases, in that order; junction bases with no gene match: 12. CDR3 nucleotide sequence: TGTGCCTGGGCTGACGGGACAGGCCTATTAGCCAAAAACATTCAGTACTTC. Residues: CAWADGTGLLAKNIQYF.

This clone has just a few counts. The chain has TRBV29-1 and TRBJ1-5; 7 bases match TRBD1. Losses at the gene ends were 5 bases for V and 8 bases for J; bases not matched to a gene: 9. The germline V gene has CDR1 SQVTM and CDR2 ANQGSEA. The CDR3 covers 13 residues. CDR3 in DNA: TGCAGCGTTTTACAGGGGCTTGGGGAGCCCCAGCATTTT. Translated, it gives CSVLQGLGEPQHF.

CDR3 region: CASSPVGTDTQYF. The CDR3 coding sequence is TGTGCCAGCTCACCTGTCGGCACAGATACGCAGTATTTT. The chain carries TRBV18 and TRBJ2-3; D gene ambiguous. The V gene lost 3 bases and the J gene lost 1 base, with 5 bases spanning the gap. The length of the CDR3 is 13 residues. The germline V gene has CDR1 KGHSH and CDR2 LQKENI.

V usage is TRBV10-3 and J usage is TRBJ2-5, with 7 bases matching TRBD1. This CDR3 comprises 15 residues. Germline lookup yields CDR1 ENHRY and CDR2 SYGVKD. V lost 4 bases to trimming and J lost 4 bases; unmatched junction nucleotides: 9. The CDR3 region is CAISVNRGYRETQYF. As DNA, the CDR3 is TGTGCCATCAGTGTGAACAGGGGATATCGAGAGACCCAGTACTTC.

This clone appeared many times. J is TRBJ2-3 and V is TRBV6-1, with TRBD1 as a possible D gene (5 bases). V lost 1 base and J 4 bases, leaving 9 bases between the germline ends. CDR3 size: 14 residues. The germline gives CDR1 MNHNS, CDR2 SASEGT. The CDR3 DNA reads as TGTGCCAGCAGTGAAGTCCAGGGCGCAGATACGCAGTATTTT. This codes for CASSEVQGADTQYF.